What follows are 7 T cell receptor beta chains derived from one specimen sequenced in a study of CD8 T cells in Susac syndrome. The authors reverse transcribed roughly 0.5 to 1 ug RNA with random hexamers. TCRdb recomputed calls from the immunoSEQ multiplex PCR reads with MiXCR, one row per CDR3 protein. The table lists 100,000 to 150,000 distinct CDR3 sequences, roughly 96% of them singletons. Sequenced: CD4+ T cells from PBMCs. Every receptor here comes from a human donor in good health.

V usage is TRBV12-3 or TRBV12-4 and J usage is TRBJ1-2, with D unresolved. The V end was cut by 1 base, the J end by 4 bases, with 13 bases between. The CDR3 runs to 15 residues. The CDR3 DNA reads TGTGCCAGCAGTTTAGATATGGTCAGGACCTATGGCTACACCTTC. As protein: CASSLDMVRTYGYTF.

The J gene is TRBJ2-2, the V gene TRBV7-2; no reliable D call. The CDR3 runs to 13 residues. Trimming pared 2 bases from V and 7 bases from J, leaving 8 bases between. Germline CDR1 reads SGHTA; CDR2 reads FQGNSA. CDR3 residues: CASSLNAGGELFF. The CDR3 DNA reads TGTGCCAGCAGCTTAAATGCCGGCGGGGAGCTGTTTTTT.

The rearrangement joins TRBV4-2 to TRBJ2-1; TRBD2 aligns across 10 bases. CDR3 length: 17 amino acids. V shed 1 base, J shed 0 bases, and the junction held 3 bases outside the gene matches. CDR1 is LGHNA, CDR2 YNFKEQ, per germline. The CDR3 loop is CASSQGASGSSYNEQFF. DNA for the CDR3: TGTGCCAGCAGCCAAGGGGCTAGCGGGAGCTCCTACAATGAGCAGTTCTTC.

J is TRBJ2-1 and V is TRBV24-1; TRBD1 aligns across 9 bases. Unmatched junction bases numbered 3, after V lost 3 bases and J lost 4 bases. The germline gives CDR1 KGHDR, CDR2 SFDVKD. This CDR3 has 15 residues. The CDR3 region is CATSDPGQGYNEQFF. The CDR3 DNA reads as TGTGCCACCAGTGATCCAGGACAGGGGTACAATGAGCAGTTCTTC.

This sequence joins TRBV4-1 and TRBJ2-1; the match to TRBD2 covers 9 bases. V shed 1 base and J 5 bases; nucleotides not matched to a gene: 6. The germline V gene encodes CDR1 MGHRA and CDR2 YSYEKL. This CDR3 is 16 amino acids long. CDR3 protein: CASSQVGGREDNEQFF. CDR3 DNA: TGCGCCAGCAGCCAAGTTGGCGGGAGGGAGGACAATGAGCAGTTCTTC.

V is TRBV7-9 and J is TRBJ2-1; TRBD1 agrees at 8 bases. Germline CDR1 reads SEHNR; CDR2 reads FQNEAQ (reference sequence). Losses at the gene ends were 5 bases for V and 7 bases for J; bases not matched to a gene: 10. The length of the CDR3 is 15 residues. Here the CDR3 DNA reads TGTGCCAGCAGCATCGGACAGGGCTGGGGGAATGAGCAGTTCTTC. Translating it yields CASSIGQGWGNEQFF. Based on the CDR3 plus reference TRBV7-9 and TRBJ2-1, the full variable domain is DTGVSQNPRHKITKRGQNVTFRCDPISEHNRLYWYRQTLGQGPEFLTYFQNEAQLEKSRLLSDRFSAERPKGSFSTLEIQRTEQGDSAMYLCASSIGQGWGNEQFFGPGTRLTVL.

This chain connects TRBV3-1 to TRBJ1-2; D remains ambiguous. The germline gives CDR1 LGHDT, CDR2 YNNKEL (reference sequence). The length of the CDR3 is 12 residues. Trimming removed 8 bases from V and 4 bases from J, with 11 bases in between. In DNA, the CDR3 is TGTGCCAGCCGGGGAGGAGTCTATGGCTACACCTTC. Protein sequence: CASRGGVYGYTF.